This TCR beta chain was found in a study of Graves' ophthalmopathy and Graves' hyperthyroidism. The CDR3 totals 12 residues. Germline CDR1 reads SGHTA; CDR2 reads FQGNSA. V was trimmed by 5 bases and J by 4 bases, leaving 9 bases between them. This clonotype came up many times. Other autoimmune diseases, uncontrolled infections, pregnancy or lactation excluded patients from enrollment. Physicians reached a diagnosis by relying on clinical symptoms, serum thyroxine, TRAb, thyroid ultrasound and orbital computed tomography. Amplification from RNA transcripts yielded the TCR beta CDR3 regions. The authors performed first-round RT-PCR with HTBI primers and then a second-round multiplex PCR. TCRdb itself ran the multiplex PCR reads through MiXCR, one entry per CDR3 protein. The sample includes under 250,000 distinct CDR3 sequences, 20% to 25% of them seen just once.

V and J are TRBV7-2 and TRBJ2-7; no clear D gene. The specimen was peripheral blood. The sequence was collected from a woman in her forties or fifties with Graves' ophthalmopathy. The CDR3: CASSRYPYEQYF. CDR3 nucleotide sequence: TGTGCCAGCAGCCGGTACCCATACGAGCAGTACTTC. Full variable domain (remainder filled in from reference TRBV7-2 and TRBJ2-7): GAGVSQSPSNKVTEKGKDVELRCDPISGHTALYWYRQSLGQGLEFLIYFQGNSAPDKSGLPSDRFSAERTGGSVSTLTIQRTQQEDSAVYLCASSRYPYEQYFGPGTRLTVT.